Listed below are T cell receptor beta chains from one sample, sequenced in a study of blood T cell repertoires in COVID-19. Repertoires were generated with immunoSEQ multiplex PCR, while TCRdb's copy carries only in-frame clones and drops some. Of some 380,000 clones in the sample, roughly 87% are singletons; the top ten hold roughly 1.9%. Sequencing was carried out using PBMCs or T cells enriched from blood (not recorded which). All receptors derive from a woman in her thirties or forties with acute COVID-19. Each CDR3 is given with its conserved first and last residue. D genes are given only for firm matches. Rows may omit the clone size; those that give it use once, few, many or a size class.

D,J,V,size,DNA,CDR3
NA,TRBJ1-1,TRBV5-6,NA,TGTGCCAGCAGCTTGTTAGGGAGGGTCACTGAAGCTTTCTTT,CASSLLGRVTEAFF
NA,TRBJ1-1,TRBV10-3,NA,TGTGCCATCACCCCGGACAGAAACACTGAAGCTTTCTTT,CAITPDRNTEAFF
TRBD1,TRBJ1-5,TRBV19,NA,TGTGCCAGTAGCCCCCGGGACAGGGGACGCCAGCCCCAGCATTTT,CASSPRDRGRQPQHF
NA,TRBJ1-2,TRBV18,NA,TGTGCCAGCTCACCAACCAGGGATAGCTATGGCTACACCTTC,CASSPTRDSYGYTF
TRBD2,TRBJ2-1,TRBV10-3,once,TGTGCCATCAGTGAACTAGCGGGGTCCTACAATGAGCAGTTCTTC,CAISELAGSYNEQFF
TRBD1,TRBJ2-1,TRBV11-2,once,TGTGCCAGCAGCTTCCGACAGGGTGGCTCCGGTGAGCAGTTCTTC,CASSFRQGGSGEQFF
NA,TRBJ2-1,TRBV15,NA,TGTGCCACCAGCAGGGGAGGTTTGGGCAATGAGCAGTTCTTC,CATSRGGLGNEQFF
TRBD2,TRBJ2-7,TRBV5-6,NA,TGTGCCAGCAGCCCCTGGACTAGCACACCATACGAGCAGTACTTC,CASSPWTSTPYEQYF
TRBD2,TRBJ2-7,TRBV7-9,NA,TGTGCCAGCAGCTTGGATAGCGGGGACTACGAGCAGTACTTC,CASSLDSGDYEQYF
NA,TRBJ2-5,TRBV5-6,NA,TGTGCCAGCAGCTTGTCCCTCAGGGAAGAGACCCAGTACTTC,CASSLSLREETQYF
NA,TRBJ1-1,TRBV29-1,NA,TGCAGCGTTGACCCGGGGGTGGGCACTGAAGCTTTCTTT,CSVDPGVGTEAFF
TRBD2,TRBJ2-3,TRBV7-2,NA,TGTGCCAGCAGCTTAGTAGGGACTAGTAATAGTGGAGATACGCAGTATTTT,CASSLVGTSNSGDTQYF
TRBD1,TRBJ2-7,TRBV18,NA,TGTGCCAGCTCACCGACAGGGGATTCCTACGAGCAGTACTTC,CASSPTGDSYEQYF
NA,TRBJ1-2,TRBV11-3,NA,TGTGCCAGCAGCAACAGGGTTTCGGCCTATGGCTACACCTTC,CASSNRVSAYGYTF
NA,TRBJ1-5,TRBV6-5,NA,TGTGCCAGCAGTTACTCGGCAGATCAGCCCCAGCATTTT,CASSYSADQPQHF
NA,TRBJ2-1,TRBV13,NA,TGTGCCAGCAGCGATAGGGGGTCAAACTACAATGAGCAGTTCTTC,CASSDRGSNYNEQFF
NA,TRBJ2-3,TRBV24-1,NA,TGTGCCACCAGCAGGGACACAGATACGCAGTATTTT,CATSRDTDTQYF
TRBD1,TRBJ1-2,TRBV6-5,NA,TGTGCCAGCAGTACAAATCAGGGGGCGCCGGAGGGCTACACCTTC,CASSTNQGAPEGYTF
NA,TRBJ2-1,TRBV6-5,NA,TGTGCCAGCAGTTTAGAAAGCTACAATGAGCAGTTCTTC,CASSLESYNEQFF
TRBD1,TRBJ1-2,TRBV28,NA,TGTGCCAGCAGACAACAGGGGTTCAAGGATGGCTACACCTTC,CASRQQGFKDGYTF
TRBD1,TRBJ1-1,TRBV19,NA,TGTGCCAGTAGCCGGAAGACAGGGGATCGGAACACTGAAGCTTTCTTT,CASSRKTGDRNTEAFF
NA,TRBJ1-2,TRBV27,NA,TGTGCCAGCAGTATAACCGGGTCATCAAGAGCTAACTATGGCTACACCTTC,CASSITGSSRANYGYTF
TRBD1,TRBJ2-7,TRBV18,NA,TGTGCCAGCTCACCATGGGGGACAGGGGGCGACGAGCAGTACTTC,CASSPWGTGGDEQYF
NA,TRBJ2-7,TRBV6-5,NA,TGTGCCAGCAGTCTACAGGGACCCTACTACGAGCAGTACTTC,CASSLQGPYYEQYF
NA,TRBJ2-4,TRBV21-1,NA,TGTGCCCGCTACAGGGAGAGGAAAAACATTCAGTACTTC,CARYRERKNIQYF
TRBD1,TRBJ1-2,TRBV10-3,NA,TGTGCCATCGACGGCAGGGGGGATTACGGCTACACCTTC,CAIDGRGDYGYTF
TRBD2,TRBJ2-3,TRBV29-1,NA,TGCAGCGTTGCCGGGACTAGCGGGACTAGCACAGATACGCAGTATTTT,CSVAGTSGTSTDTQYF
NA,TRBJ2-2,TRBV29-1,NA,TGCAGCGTTGAAACAGGGTCGAACACCGGGGAGCTGTTTTTT,CSVETGSNTGELFF
NA,TRBJ1-5,TRBV18,once,TGTGCCAGCTCACCTGGCCCTCCATTTGTCAATCAGCCCCAGCATTTT,CASSPGPPFVNQPQHF
TRBD1,TRBJ2-3,TRBV6-1,NA,TGTGCCAGCAGTGAAGCCCTCCTATACCAGGGGGTGAATACGCAGTATTTT,CASSEALLYQGVNTQYF
NA,TRBJ2-5,TRBV24-1,NA,TGTGCCACCAGTGATTTCCTTGGGGGCATCGAGACCCAGTACTTC,CATSDFLGGIETQYF
TRBD2,TRBJ2-1,TRBV18,NA,TGTGCCAGCTCCCCCGGGACTAGCAATGAGCAGTTCTTC,CASSPGTSNEQFF
TRBD2,TRBJ2-5,TRBV7-9,NA,TGTGCCAGCAGCCAGAGTGGCGGGGGGAACCAAGAGACCCAGTACTTC,CASSQSGGGNQETQYF
NA,TRBJ1-2,TRBV30,NA,TGTGCCTGGAGTGTAGGGGGGGGCGGCTATGGCTACACCTTC,CAWSVGGGGYGYTF
NA,TRBJ1-6,TRBV4-2,once,TGTGCCAGCAGCCTGGGCAGCTTTAATTCACCCCTCCACTTT,CASSLGSFNSPLHF
NA,TRBJ1-4,TRBV6-1,NA,TGTGCCAGCAGTGAAGATTGGTCTGGCAGGGGTGAAAAACTGTTTTTT,CASSEDWSGRGEKLFF
TRBD1,TRBJ1-5,TRBV6-1,once,TGTGCCAGCAGTGTAATCCGGGACAGGAGCTATAGCAATCAGCCCCAGCATTTT,CASSVIRDRSYSNQPQHF
NA,TRBJ1-5,TRBV14,NA,TGTGCCAGCAGCCAAGAAAGAGCGGGGCCCCAGCATTTT,CASSQERAGPQHF
TRBD1,TRBJ1-2,TRBV6-5,NA,TGTGCCAGCAGTTACTTCAGGGGGACCGCTAACTATGGCTACACCTTC,CASSYFRGTANYGYTF
NA,TRBJ1-1,TRBV30,NA,TGTGCCTGGAGTCCTCGCAGGGGAGACACTGAAGCTTTCTTT,CAWSPRRGDTEAFF
TRBD1,TRBJ2-7,TRBV7-2,NA,TGTGCCAGCAGTTATACAGGGGGGTTCTACGAGCAGTACTTC,CASSYTGGFYEQYF
TRBD1,TRBJ1-6,TRBV3-1/TRBV3-2,NA,TGTGCCAGCAGCCAGCAGGGGGCCAATTCACCCCTCCACTTT,CASSQQGANSPLHF
TRBD1,TRBJ1-1,TRBV15,NA,TGTGCCACCAGCAGATCCGACAGGGCGGAAGCTTTCTTT,CATSRSDRAEAFF
NA,TRBJ2-7,TRBV5-4,once,TGTGCCAGCAGCCCTACCGGACAGAAGTACGAGCAGTACTTC,CASSPTGQKYEQYF
NA,TRBJ2-5,TRBV6-5,NA,TGTGCCAGCCGGCACAGGCCTACGGAGGAGACCCAGTACTTC,CASRHRPTEETQYF
NA,TRBJ2-7,TRBV5-6,NA,TGTGCCAGCAGCTCGATCTATGAACAGTACGAGCAGTACTTC,CASSSIYEQYEQYF
NA,TRBJ1-4,TRBV6-1,once,TGTGCCAGCAGTGGAAGCAACAGTGCAACTAATGAAAAACTGTTTTTT,CASSGSNSATNEKLFF
TRBD1,TRBJ2-7,TRBV6-5,NA,TGTGCCAAAGGACAGGGTGAAGACGAGCAGTACTTC,CAKGQGEDEQYF
NA,TRBJ1-1,TRBV11-2,NA,TGTGCCAGCAGCTTTGGGCGGGGAAACACTGAAGCTTTCTTT,CASSFGRGNTEAFF
NA,TRBJ1-2,TRBV7-9,NA,TGTGCCAGCAGCTTAGAACAGGCGGTGGGCTACACCTTC,CASSLEQAVGYTF
NA,TRBJ1-3,TRBV2,NA,TGTGCCAGCAGGGAACCAGGGATCTCTGGAAACACCATATATTTT,CASREPGISGNTIYF
TRBD2,TRBJ2-2,TRBV3-1/TRBV3-2,once,TGTGCCAGCAGCCAAGTCCTTTCGGGACTAGCGGGGAGGAACACCGGGGAGCTGTTTTTT,CASSQVLSGLAGRNTGELFF
NA,TRBJ1-4,TRBV5-6,few,TGTGCCAGCAGCTCCCCAGGGAGGGGGAAACTGTTTTTT,CASSSPGRGKLFF
TRBD1,TRBJ1-2,TRBV2,few,TGTGCCAGCAGTGGGCAGGGGACAGGCTATGGCTACACCTTC,CASSGQGTGYGYTF
TRBD1,TRBJ1-4,TRBV3-1/TRBV3-2,once,TGTGCCAGCAGCCAAGGGGACAGGGCTGGAAAACTGTTTTTT,CASSQGDRAGKLFF